The 10 T cell receptor beta chains in this list originate from one sample, sequenced in a study of CXCR3-negative and CXCR3-positive naive CD8 T cells. With UMI labels, 5' RACE was used to prepare the TRB cDNA libraries. Following a re-call of the 5' RACE reads, TCRdb has one entry per CDR3 protein and lacks DNA. The table lists some 130,000 distinct CDR3 sequences. Sequences were obtained from naive CXCR3- CD8+ T cells from blood. Sample subset: CD45RO-CCR7+CD27+CD95- naive CD8+ T cells lacking CXCR3 (TNR3-). These receptors were taken from a human donor in good health. Some clones in this sample may be carry-over from other donors' samples.

The J gene is TRBJ2-7, the V gene TRBV29-1; TCRdb's assignment of TRBD1 cannot be checked, as there is no DNA. The germline CDR1 and CDR2 sequences are SQVTM and ANQGSEA. The CDR3 contains 13 residues. CDR3 protein: CSVEDTGGYEQYF.

The CDR3 loop is CASTQGTGTGNYGYTF. The rearrangement links TRBV28 to TRBJ1-2; TCRdb gives TRBD1 as the D gene, but with no DNA this cannot be confirmed. CDR3 length equals 16 residues. Germline assignment: CDR1 MDHEN and CDR2 SYDVKM.

J is TRBJ2-3 and V is TRBV7-9; with no DNA, the TCRdb D assignment of TRBD1 cannot be verified. The CDR3 sequence is 14 residues long. Germline V CDR1 and CDR2: SEHNR, FQNEAQ (reference sequence). Here the CDR3 reads CASMGTAGTYTQYF.

The rearrangement joins TRBV27 to TRBJ2-3; the TCRdb D gene call, TRBD2, has no DNA to confirm it. Germline V gives CDR1 MNHEY, CDR2 SMNVEV (reference sequence). CDR3 size: 16 residues. The CDR3 reads CASSARLAGGSDTQYF.

V gene TRBV2 combines with J gene TRBJ2-2; TCRdb's assignment of TRBD1 cannot be checked, as there is no DNA. The CDR3 is 12 residues long. Germline V gene lookup returns CDR1 SNHLY and CDR2 FYNNEI. CDR3 protein: CAGKGVSGELFF.

V is TRBV29-1 and J is TRBJ2-2; the TCRdb D gene call, TRBD1, has no DNA to confirm it. This CDR3 is 13 amino acids long. Germline lookup yields CDR1 SQVTM and CDR2 ANQGSEA. CDR3 in amino acids: CSVGFGASGELFF.

This chain uses TRBV29-1 with TRBJ2-5; the TRBD1 assignment by TCRdb is unverifiable without DNA. Germline CDR1 and CDR2: SQVTM and ANQGSEA. The CDR3 is 14 amino acids. CDR3 amino acids: CSVDLPGVPETQYF.

The chain carries TRBV28 and TRBJ2-2; the TRBD2 assignment by TCRdb is unverifiable without DNA. The CDR3 extends over 20 amino acids. The germline V gene has CDR1 MDHEN and CDR2 SYDVKM. The CDR3 is CASSLIQGLAGPPNTGELFF.

The chain joins TRBV9 to TRBJ2-5; TCRdb proposes TRBD1, but this gene call is untestable without DNA. The CDR3 loop spans 15 amino acids. The germline V gene encodes CDR1 SGDLS and CDR2 YYNGEE. The CDR3 is CASSVGDREAETQYF.

The chain has TRBV11-2 and TRBJ1-1; the TCRdb call, TRBD1, lacks DNA for checking. The germline CDR1 and CDR2 sequences are SGHAT and FQNNGV. The CDR3 has 13 amino acids. CDR3 sequence: CASSFSDRVEAFF.